This T cell receptor beta chain comes out of a study of regulatory and conventional T cells in RAG deficiency. Whole-study findings and limits: Shorter CDR3s in all patient subsets; >75% Treg-Tconv overlap in Omenn. These Omenn syndrome Treg sorts may hold peripherally activated cells instead. Shannon entropy fell and Simpson indices rose in RAG-deficient patients.

The sorted conventional CD4+ T cells were CD25-low and CD127-high, with genomic DNA sequenced. The protocol was immunoSEQ multiplex PCR, while the TCRdb copy is restricted to in-frame clones and leaves out a portion. Among more than 40,000 clones listed, approximately 90% were seen once. V lost 3 bases and J lost 2, with 14 bases in between. Germline CDR1 reads WNHNN; CDR2 reads SYGVQD (reference sequence). The CDR3 runs to 15 residues. Worth noting for this clone: Its antigen is not identified.

The data also belong to a second study, concerning regulatory T cells. As that report states: The primer mix had 52 TRBV and 13 TRBJ primers.

V usage is TRBV10-1 and J usage is TRBJ2-7; possible D gene TRBD1, 5 bases. This TCR came from a human donor in good health. The sequenced material came from CD4+ effector T cells sorted from blood. CDR3 sequence (DNA): TGCGCCAGCAGTGAAAGCACAGGTGGCCCCTACGAGCAGTACTTC. Protein product: CASSESTGGPYEQYF.